One and the same sample provided the 19 T cell receptor beta chains below, sequenced in a study of T-cell reconstitution after alpha-beta-depleted transplantation in children. Researchers prepared the TCRbeta library using unique molecular identifiers, the study reports. One entry per CDR3 protein results from TCRdb running MiXCR on the PCR reads. In the table there are a few hundred thousand distinct CDR3 sequences, 10% to 15% of which are singletons. The material sequenced was PBMCs, mostly from graft donor cells, taken 360 days after TCRalphabeta/CD19-depleted stem cell transplant. The receptors were gathered from a male patient under 18 who had a stem cell transplant for acute myeloid leukemia, so the T cells may come from the graft donor.

This clonotype appeared a few times. The rearrangement joins TRBV12-3 or TRBV12-4 to TRBJ2-1, with 9 bases identical to TRBD1. After removal of 5 bases from V and 4 bases from J, the junction contained 9 bases not matched to a gene. The CDR3 spans 16 residues. The CDR3 region is CASSTIGGQGYNEQFF. In DNA form, the CDR3 reads TGTGCCAGCAGTACCATCGGGGGACAGGGATACAATGAGCAGTTCTTC.

This clonotype was counted only a few times. The V and J genes are TRBV24-1 and TRBJ2-1; 8 positions agree with TRBD2. Germline lookup yields CDR1 KGHDR and CDR2 SFDVKD. The CDR3 sequence is 16 residues long. The V gene end was trimmed by 2 bases and the J gene end by 7 bases; junction bases not matched to a gene: 9. The CDR3 protein is CATSDSKEGGRNEQFF. For the CDR3, the DNA is TGTGCCACCAGTGATTCTAAAGAAGGCGGGAGGAATGAGCAGTTCTTC.

This clonotype was found many times. V gene TRBV12-3 or TRBV12-4 combines with J gene TRBJ2-1; TRBD1 is a possible D gene (6 bases). This CDR3 has 16 residues. V gave up 7 bases and J gave up 1 base, with 17 bases separating them. The CDR3 loop reads CASIGVQGGSYNEQFF. In DNA form, the CDR3 reads TGTGCCAGCATCGGCGTACAAGGGGGATCCTACAATGAGCAGTTCTTC.

This clonotype was recorded at least ten times. The rearrangement links TRBV7-6 to TRBJ2-7, with 9 bases that match TRBD1. Germline assignment: CDR1 SGHVS and CDR2 FNYEAQ. The CDR3 has 15 amino acids. V gave up 5 bases and J gave up 0 bases; unmatched junction bases: 5. This CDR3 is CASSAGTGSSYEQYF. In DNA form, the CDR3 reads TGTGCCAGCAGCGCAGGGACAGGGAGCTCCTACGAGCAGTACTTC.

The table lists this clonotype with a few counts. At one boundary the junction diverges from the germline segment, which might be a read error. The rearrangement uses TRBV20-1 and TRBJ2-2; 10 nucleotides line up with TRBD2. The CDR3 loop spans 16 amino acids. Per germline, CDR1 DFQATT and CDR2 SNEGSKA (reference sequence). CDR3 nucleotides: TGCTGTGCTGAGGGGCTAGCGGGGGCGAACACCGGGGAGCTGTTTTTT. It yields the protein CCAEGLAGANTGELFF.

The V call is TRBV29-1, the J call TRBJ2-5, with D possibly TRBD1 on 5 matching bases. Germline CDR1 is SQVTM and CDR2 is ANQGSEA. Trimming pared 5 bases from V and 1 base from J, leaving 8 bases between. The CDR3 length is 12 residues. The CDR3 nucleotides read TGCAGCGTTAGAAGGGGCCAAGAGACCCAGTACTTC. It codes for CSVRRGQETQYF. Full variable domain (rest looked up from reference TRBV29-1 and TRBJ2-5): SAVISQKPSRDICQRGTSLTIQCQVDSQVTMMFWYRQQPGQSLTLIATANQGSEATYESGFVIDKFPISRPNLTFSTLTVSNMSPEDSSIYLCSVRRGQETQYFGPGTRLLVL.

The chain is built from TRBV7-2 and TRBJ2-1, with unresolved D. The CDR3 runs to 15 residues. Germline V gives CDR1 SGHTA, CDR2 FQGNSA. Trimming pared 4 bases from V and 6 bases from J, leaving 16 bases between. In DNA, the CDR3 is TGTGCCAGCAGCTCCCGTCCCGCCCCGGCCAATGAGCAGTTCTTC. Translating it yields CASSSRPAPANEQFF.

This clonotype was detected ten times or more. The J gene is TRBJ2-1, the V gene TRBV9; no clear D gene. CDR1 is SGDLS, CDR2 YYNGEE, per germline. The V gene lost 0 bases and the J gene lost 2 bases, with 9 bases spanning the gap. The CDR3 covers 15 residues. CDR3 in DNA: TGTGCCAGCAGCGTAGCGCTAGAAGCCTACAATGAGCAGTTCTTC. It encodes CASSVALEAYNEQFF.

The table lists this clonotype with a few counts. This chain connects TRBV30 to TRBJ2-2; D unresolved. Germline CDR1 GTSNPN, CDR2 SVGIG (reference sequence). The CDR3 has 12 residues. Between the trimmed V and J ends, which lost 0 bases and 8 bases, there was a span of 7 bases. CDR3 nucleotide sequence: TGTGCCTGGAGTGTAAGGGTTGGGGAGCTGTTTTTT. Its translation is CAWSVRVGELFF. Filled out from reference TRBV30 and TRBJ2-2, the complete variable domain reads SQTIHQWPATLVQPVGSPLSLECTVEGTSNPNLYWYRQAAGRGLQLLFYSVGIGQISSEVPQNLSASRPQDRQFILSSKKLLLSDSGFYLCAWSVRVGELFFGEGSRLTVL.

The chain uses TRBV12-3 or TRBV12-4 and TRBJ2-3, with TRBD2 matching over 9 bases. Trimming took 5 bases from V and 6 from J; bases not matched to a gene: 12. The CDR3 is 16 amino acids. Here the CDR3 reads CASSPPRVAGVDTQYF. DNA for the CDR3: TGTGCCAGCAGTCCCCCCAGGGTAGCGGGAGTCGATACGCAGTATTTT.

In this sample, this clonotype turned up many times. V usage is TRBV15 and J usage is TRBJ2-5, with no clear D. Deletions cut 3 bases from V and 4 bases from J, with 12 bases between. CDR3 length: 14 amino acids. Germline V lookup: CDR1 LNHNV, CDR2 YYDKDF (reference sequence). CDR3 DNA sequence: TGTGCCACCAGCAGGGGGAACCAAGGAGAGACCCAGTACTTC. It encodes CATSRGNQGETQYF.

This clonotype was seen many times. The chain combines TRBV20-1 with TRBJ2-5; 8 bases match TRBD2. This CDR3 has 15 residues. Germline V lookup: CDR1 DFQATT, CDR2 SNEGSKA (reference sequence). V was clipped by 6 bases and J by 4 bases; unmatched bases: 13. The CDR3: CSARDGAGGRETQYF. The CDR3 DNA sequence: TGCAGTGCCCGGGACGGGGCGGGAGGAAGAGAGACCCAGTACTTC.

The chain combines TRBV6-5 with TRBJ2-6; weak D call: TRBD1 (6 bases). Trimming cost V 1 base and J 0 bases, with 13 bases left between them. The CDR3 consists of 18 residues. Germline CDR1 is MNHEY and CDR2 is SVGAGI. CDR3 protein: CASSYLQGLNSGANVLTF. The CDR3 DNA follows: TGTGCCAGCAGTTACTTACAGGGCCTTAACTCTGGGGCCAACGTCCTGACTTTC.

CDR3 region: CATSRDAEVYGYTF. The CDR3 DNA reads as TGTGCCACCAGCAGAGATGCTGAAGTCTATGGCTACACCTTC. The V call is TRBV15, the J call TRBJ1-2, with D unclear. There are 14 residues in the CDR3. Trimming pared 0 bases from V and 4 bases from J, leaving 9 bases between. Germline lookup yields CDR1 LNHNV and CDR2 YYDKDF (reference sequence).

This clonotype was detected ten times or more. This chain joins TRBV7-2 and TRBJ2-7; D is uncertain. Trimming shortened V by 1 base and J by 4 bases, and 8 bases separated the two germline ends. Germline values: CDR1 SGHTA, CDR2 FQGNSA. The CDR3 sequence is 13 residues long. CDR3 residues: CASSLVIRYEQYF. The DNA for the CDR3 is TGTGCCAGCAGCTTAGTGATTCGGTACGAGCAGTACTTC.

This chain links TRBV29-1 with TRBJ2-5; D is perhaps TRBD1 or TRBD2 (6 bases each). Trimming took off 6 bases at V and 3 bases at J, with 20 bases between the two ends. This CDR3 is built from 15 residues. The germline CDR1 and CDR2 sequences are SQVTM and ANQGSEA. The CDR3 nucleotides are TGCAGCGTCCATTTAGGGGGGTGGAAGGAAGAGACCCAGTACTTC. Its protein is CSVHLGGWKEETQYF. The whole variable domain, filled in from reference TRBV29-1 and TRBJ2-5, reads SAVISQKPSRDICQRGTSLTIQCQVDSQVTMMFWYRQQPGQSLTLIATANQGSEATYESGFVIDKFPISRPNLTFSTLTVSNMSPEDSSIYLCSVHLGGWKEETQYFGPGTRLLVL.

The J gene is TRBJ1-1, the V gene TRBV5-1; no definite D call. This CDR3 has 15 amino acids. CDR1 is SGHRS, CDR2 YFSETQ, per germline. Deletions cut 3 bases from V and 1 base from J, with 13 bases between. As DNA, the CDR3 is TGCGCCAGCAGCTCCCCGGGTAGGTCGAACACTGAAGCTTTCTTT. It codes for CASSSPGRSNTEAFF. The variable domain in full, completed from reference TRBV5-1 and TRBJ1-1, reads KAGVTQTPRYLIKTRGQQVTLSCSPISGHRSVSWYQQTPGQGLQFLFEYFSETQRNKGNFPGRFSGRQFSNSRSEMNVSTLELGDSALYLCASSSPGRSNTEAFFGQGTRLTVV.

The chain employs TRBV10-3 and TRBJ2-1; 8 bases map to TRBD2. This CDR3 comprises 14 residues. Unmatched junction bases numbered 8, after V lost 9 bases and J lost 4 bases. CDR1 and CDR2 (germline): ENHRY, SYGVKD. CDR3 amino acids: CAITISGAYNEQFF. The CDR3 DNA sequence: TGTGCCATAACCATTAGCGGGGCTTACAATGAGCAGTTCTTC.

This clonotype was seen a few times. The genes are TRBV5-1 and TRBJ1-1; perhaps TRBD1 as D (5 bases). Germline values: CDR1 SGHRS, CDR2 YFSETQ. The CDR3 sequence is 13 residues long. V was clipped by 6 bases and J by 1 base, with 10 bases between them. CDR3 loop: CASIPTGNTEAFF. The CDR3, as DNA: TGCGCCAGCATACCTACAGGGAACACTGAAGCTTTCTTT.